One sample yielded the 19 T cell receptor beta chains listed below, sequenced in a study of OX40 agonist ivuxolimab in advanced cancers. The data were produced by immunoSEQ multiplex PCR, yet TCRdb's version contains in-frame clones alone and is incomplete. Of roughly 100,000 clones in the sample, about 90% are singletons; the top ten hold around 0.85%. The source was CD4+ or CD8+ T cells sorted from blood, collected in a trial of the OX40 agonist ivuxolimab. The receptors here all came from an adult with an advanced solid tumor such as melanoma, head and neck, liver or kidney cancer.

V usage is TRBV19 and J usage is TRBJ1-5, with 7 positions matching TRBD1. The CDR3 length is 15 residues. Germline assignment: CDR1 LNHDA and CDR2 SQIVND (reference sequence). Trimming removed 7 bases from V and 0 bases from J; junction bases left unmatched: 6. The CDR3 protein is CASTNRGYSNQPQHF. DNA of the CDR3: TGTGCCAGTACTAACAGGGGATATAGCAATCAGCCCCAGCATTTT.

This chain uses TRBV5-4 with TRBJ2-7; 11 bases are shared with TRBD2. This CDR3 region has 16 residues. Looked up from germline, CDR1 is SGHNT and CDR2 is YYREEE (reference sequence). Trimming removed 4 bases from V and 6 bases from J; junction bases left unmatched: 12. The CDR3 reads CASSPVSPSGGLEQYF. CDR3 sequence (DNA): TGTGCCAGCAGCCCGGTCTCCCCTAGCGGGGGGCTCGAGCAGTACTTC.

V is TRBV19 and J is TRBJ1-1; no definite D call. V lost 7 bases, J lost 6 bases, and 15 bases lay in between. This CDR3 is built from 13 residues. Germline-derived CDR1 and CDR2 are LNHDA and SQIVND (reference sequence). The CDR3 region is CASISGDEAEAFF. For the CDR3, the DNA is TGTGCCAGTATATCGGGAGATGAGGCTGAAGCTTTCTTT.

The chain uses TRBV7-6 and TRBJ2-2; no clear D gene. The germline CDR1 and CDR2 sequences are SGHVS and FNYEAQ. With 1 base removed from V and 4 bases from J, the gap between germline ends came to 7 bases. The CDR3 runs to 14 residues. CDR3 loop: CASSLGAPTGELFF. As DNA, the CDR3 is TGTGCCAGCAGCTTAGGTGCCCCCACCGGGGAGCTGTTTTTT. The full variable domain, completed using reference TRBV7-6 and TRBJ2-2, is GAGVSQSPRYKVTKRGQDVALRCDPISGHVSLYWYRQALGQGPEFLTYFNYEAQQDKSGLPNDRFSAERPEGSISTLTIQRTEQRDSAMYRCASSLGAPTGELFFGEGSRLTVL.

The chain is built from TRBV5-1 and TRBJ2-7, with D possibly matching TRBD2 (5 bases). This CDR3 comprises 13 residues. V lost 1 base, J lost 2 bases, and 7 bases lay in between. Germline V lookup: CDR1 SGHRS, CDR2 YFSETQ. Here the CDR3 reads CASSLPGTYEQYF. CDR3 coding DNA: TGCGCCAGCAGCTTGCCGGGGACCTACGAGCAGTACTTC.

The CDR3 here is CASSIGHSNQPQHF. The CDR3 region has the DNA TGTGCCAGCAGTATAGGACACAGCAATCAGCCCCAGCATTTT. The V gene is TRBV2, the J gene TRBJ1-5; maybe TRBD1 (5 bases). Germline V gene lookup returns CDR1 SNHLY and CDR2 FYNNEI. V gave up 5 bases and J gave up 1 base, with 9 bases separating them. The CDR3 is 14 residues long.

CDR3: CASSLGLAGVQYF. In DNA form, the CDR3 reads TGTGCCAGCAGCTTGGGACTAGCGGGGGTGCAGTACTTC. The chain recombines TRBV14 with TRBJ2-7, with 14 bases that match TRBD2. Trimming at V came to 5 bases and at J to 9 bases, leaving 3 bases not matched to a gene. The CDR3 is made up of 13 amino acids. Germline loops: CDR1 SGHDN, CDR2 FVKESK.

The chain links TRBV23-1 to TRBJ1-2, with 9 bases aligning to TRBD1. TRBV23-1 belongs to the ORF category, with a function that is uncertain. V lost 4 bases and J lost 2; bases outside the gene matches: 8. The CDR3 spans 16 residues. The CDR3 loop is CASSPKTGGKNYGYTF. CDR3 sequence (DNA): TGCGCCAGCAGTCCAAAGACAGGGGGTAAGAACTATGGCTACACCTTC.

DNA of the CDR3: TGTGCCACAGTTAAGGACAGGGGGACAGATACGCAGTATTTT. It encodes CATVKDRGTDTQYF. The chain uses TRBV15 and TRBJ2-3; 10 bases map to TRBD1. This CDR3 region has 14 residues. Germline V lookup: CDR1 LNHNV, CDR2 YYDKDF (reference sequence). Trimming at V came to 9 bases and at J to 3 bases, leaving 6 bases not matched to a gene.

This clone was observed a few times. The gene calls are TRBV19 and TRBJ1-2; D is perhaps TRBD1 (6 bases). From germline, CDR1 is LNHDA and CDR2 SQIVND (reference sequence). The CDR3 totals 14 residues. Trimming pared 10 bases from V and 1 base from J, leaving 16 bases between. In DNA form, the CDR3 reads TGTGCCACCAAAGGACAGTCAAATAACTATGGCTACACCTTC. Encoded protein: CATKGQSNNYGYTF.

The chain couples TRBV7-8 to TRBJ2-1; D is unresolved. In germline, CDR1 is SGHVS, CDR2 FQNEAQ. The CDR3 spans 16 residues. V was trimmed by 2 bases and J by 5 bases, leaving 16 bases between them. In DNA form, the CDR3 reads TGTGCCAGCAGCTTAATGTCAGCCCGAGCCAACAATGAGCAGTTCTTC. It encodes CASSLMSARANNEQFF.

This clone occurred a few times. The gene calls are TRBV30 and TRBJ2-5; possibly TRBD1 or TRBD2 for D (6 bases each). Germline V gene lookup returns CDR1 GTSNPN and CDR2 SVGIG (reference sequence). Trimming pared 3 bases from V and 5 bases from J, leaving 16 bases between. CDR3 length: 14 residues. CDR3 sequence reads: CAWSDSLGGETQYF. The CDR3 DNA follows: TGTGCCTGGAGCGACTCATTAGGGGGGGAGACCCAGTACTTC.

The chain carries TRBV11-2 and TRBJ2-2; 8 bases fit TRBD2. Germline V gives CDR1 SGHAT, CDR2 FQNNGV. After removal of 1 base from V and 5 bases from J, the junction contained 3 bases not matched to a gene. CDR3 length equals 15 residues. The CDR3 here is CASSLAGTRTGELFF. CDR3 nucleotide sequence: TGTGCCAGCAGCTTAGCAGGGACTAGAACCGGGGAGCTGTTTTTT.

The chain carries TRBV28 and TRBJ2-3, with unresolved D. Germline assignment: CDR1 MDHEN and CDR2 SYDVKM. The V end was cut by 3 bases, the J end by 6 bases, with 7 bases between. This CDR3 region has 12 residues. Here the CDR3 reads CASSFYRDTQYF. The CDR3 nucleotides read TGTGCCAGCAGTTTTTATAGGGATACGCAGTATTTT.

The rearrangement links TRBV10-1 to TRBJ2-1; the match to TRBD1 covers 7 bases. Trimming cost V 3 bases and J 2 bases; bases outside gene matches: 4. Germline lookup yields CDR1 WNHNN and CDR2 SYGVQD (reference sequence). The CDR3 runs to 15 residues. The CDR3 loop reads CASSDEGTAYNEQFF. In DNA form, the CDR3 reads TGCGCCAGCAGTGATGAAGGGACAGCCTACAATGAGCAGTTCTTC.

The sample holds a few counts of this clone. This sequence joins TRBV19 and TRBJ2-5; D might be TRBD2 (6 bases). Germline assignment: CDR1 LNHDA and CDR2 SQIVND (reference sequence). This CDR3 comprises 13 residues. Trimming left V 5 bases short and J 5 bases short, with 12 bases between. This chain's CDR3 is CASSVAARETQYF. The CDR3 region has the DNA TGTGCCAGTAGTGTAGCGGCGCGGGAGACCCAGTACTTC.

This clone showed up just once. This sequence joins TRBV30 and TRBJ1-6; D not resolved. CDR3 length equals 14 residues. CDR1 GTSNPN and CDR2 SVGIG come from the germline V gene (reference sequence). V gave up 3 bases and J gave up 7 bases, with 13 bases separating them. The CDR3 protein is CAWRSGAPNSPLHF. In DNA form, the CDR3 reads TGTGCCTGGAGGTCAGGAGCACCAAATTCACCCCTCCACTTT.

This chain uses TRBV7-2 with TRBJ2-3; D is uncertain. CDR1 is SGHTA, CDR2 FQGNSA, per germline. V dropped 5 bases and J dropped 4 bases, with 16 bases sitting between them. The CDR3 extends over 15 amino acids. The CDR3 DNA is TGTGCCAGCAGCAGATGGGATGGCATCCCAGATACGCAGTATTTT. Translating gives CASSRWDGIPDTQYF.

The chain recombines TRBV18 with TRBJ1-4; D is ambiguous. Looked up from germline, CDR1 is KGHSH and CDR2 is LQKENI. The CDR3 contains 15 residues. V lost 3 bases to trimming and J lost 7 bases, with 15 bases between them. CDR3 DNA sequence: TGTGCCAGCTCACCCTCGGGCCTTAGAGGTGAAAAACTGTTTTTT. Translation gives CASSPSGLRGEKLFF.